The present T cell receptor beta chain was sequenced within a study of blood T cell repertoires in COVID-19. Study information: COVID-19 samples, acute and convalescent, were from the United States, Italy and Spain. The analysed material was cDNA or gDNA that came from T cells, B-cell-depleted T cells, or PBMCs.

Clones were sequenced by immunoSEQ multiplex PCR, and TCRdb holds only the in-frame ones, with some missing. Among 140,000 to 150,000 clones listed, roughly 84% were seen once. V lost 6 bases, J lost 8 bases, and 18 bases stayed unmatched. This CDR3 region has 16 residues. Per the germline V gene, CDR1 is MDHEN and CDR2 is SYDVKM. Source material: peripheral blood. The chain uses TRBV28 and TRBJ1-2; 7 bases agree with TRBD1. This receptor was identified in a man aged 25-40 years with COVID-19, enrolled during active disease. CDR3 bases: TGTGCCAGCAGCTATCCCGGGGACAGCGCCTTGAGGGGCTACACCTTC. This codes for CASSYPGDSALRGYTF.